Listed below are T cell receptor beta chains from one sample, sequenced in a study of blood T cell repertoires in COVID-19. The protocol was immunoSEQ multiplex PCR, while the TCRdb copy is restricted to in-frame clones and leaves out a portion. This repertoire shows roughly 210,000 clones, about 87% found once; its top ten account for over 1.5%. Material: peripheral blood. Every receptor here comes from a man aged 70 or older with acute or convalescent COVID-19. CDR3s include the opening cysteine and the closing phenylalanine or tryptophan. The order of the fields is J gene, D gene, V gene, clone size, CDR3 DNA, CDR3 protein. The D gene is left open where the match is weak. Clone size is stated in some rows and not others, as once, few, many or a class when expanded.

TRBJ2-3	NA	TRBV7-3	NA	TGTGCCAGCAGCTTAGGGGGACTTCTGGGTGCAGATACGCAGTATTTT	CASSLGGLLGADTQYF
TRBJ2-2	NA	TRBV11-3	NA	TGTGCCAGCATAGCAGCACACGCAACCGGGGAGCTGTTTTTT	CASIAAHATGELFF
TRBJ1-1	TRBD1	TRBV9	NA	TGTGCCAGCAGCGTAGCGCCACAGACAGGGGTAGGGCTGGCTTTCTTT	CASSVAPQTGVGLAFF
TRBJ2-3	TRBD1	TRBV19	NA	TGTGCCTCAAACGAACAGAGGGGGACAGGCACAGATACGCAGTATTTT	CASNEQRGTGTDTQYF
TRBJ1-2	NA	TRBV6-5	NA	TGTGCCAGCAGTTACGGCGGAGGGAACTATGGCTACACCTTC	CASSYGGGNYGYTF
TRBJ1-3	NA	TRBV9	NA	TGTGCCAGCAGCGTTGAGGGTCCTGGAAACACCATATATTTT	CASSVEGPGNTIYF
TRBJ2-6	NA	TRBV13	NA	TGTGCCAGCAGCTTCGTAGGGGCCAACGTCCTGACTTTC	CASSFVGANVLTF
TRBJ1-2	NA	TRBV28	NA	TGTGCCAGCAGTTTCCCGGGGGGGAACTATGGCTACACCTTC	CASSFPGGNYGYTF
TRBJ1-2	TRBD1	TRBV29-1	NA	TGCAGCGTTTCACCCGGGACAGGGAATTATGGCTACACCTTC	CSVSPGTGNYGYTF
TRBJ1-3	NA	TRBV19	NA	TGTGCCAGTAGTATGCAGTCGGGAAAGAGCTCTGGAAACACCATATATTTT	CASSMQSGKSSGNTIYF
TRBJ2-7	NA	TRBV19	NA	TGTGCCAGTAGCCTCTTCGGACTCTTCGGAGGAGAGCAGTACTTC	CASSLFGLFGGEQYF
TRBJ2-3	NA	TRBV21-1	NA	TGTGCCAGCAGCGCGGGTCCCGGGACTAGCGGGACGAATAGCACAGATACGCAGTATTTT	CASSAGPGTSGTNSTDTQYF
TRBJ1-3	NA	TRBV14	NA	TGTGCCAGCAGCGTGCCGGGGGGAAACACCATATATTTT	CASSVPGGNTIYF
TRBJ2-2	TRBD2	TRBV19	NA	TGTGCCAGTAGTATCCAGACTAGCGTCAGCGGGGAGCTGTTTTTT	CASSIQTSVSGELFF
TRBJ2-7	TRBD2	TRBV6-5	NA	TGTGCCAGCAGTTCGGGACTAGCGGAGTACTTC	CASSSGLAEYF
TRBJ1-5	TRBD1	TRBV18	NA	TGTGCCAGCTCACCGACCGGGACAGGGGGCAATCAGCCCCAGCATTTT	CASSPTGTGGNQPQHF
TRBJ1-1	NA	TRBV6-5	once	TGTGCCAGCAGTTCCCTGACCCACTCGGCGGGCACTGAAGCTTTCTTT	CASSSLTHSAGTEAFF
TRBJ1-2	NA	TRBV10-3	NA	TGTGCCATCAGTGAGTCGATCGGACACTTCTTGGGAGGCTACACCTTC	CAISESIGHFLGGYTF
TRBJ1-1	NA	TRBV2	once	TGTGCCAGTCATTTGGGAGGGATGAACACTGAAGCTTTCTTT	CASHLGGMNTEAFF
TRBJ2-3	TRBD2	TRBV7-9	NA	TGTGCCAGCAGCTTAACTGCGGGAGTCACAGATACGCAGTATTTT	CASSLTAGVTDTQYF
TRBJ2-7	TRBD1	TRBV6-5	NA	TGTGCCAGCAGTTGGACAGGGATCAACGAGCAGTACTTC	CASSWTGINEQYF
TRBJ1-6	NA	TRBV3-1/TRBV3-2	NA	TGTGCCAGCAGCTATCGGGGACAATATAATTCACCCCTCCACTTT	CASSYRGQYNSPLHF
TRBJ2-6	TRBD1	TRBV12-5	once	TGTGCTAGTGGCCAACCGGGACAGCACTCTGGGGCCAACGTCCTGACTTTC	CASGQPGQHSGANVLTF